The 6 T cell receptor beta chains reported below all come from one sample, sequenced in a study of Ad26.COV2.S vaccination and SARS-CoV-2 variants. Specified treatment: over 15 received Ad26.COV2.S at low or high dose, single or two shots; about 5 received placebo; per-sample allocation not given. Repertoires come from day 63 after the first vaccine or placebo injection. The repertoire was sequenced with immunoSEQ multiplex PCR; TCRdb's copy has only in-frame clones and lacks some. There are 200,000 to 300,000 clones in the sample; around 85% occur only once, and roughly 3% lies in the top ten. Sequences were derived from peripheral blood, sampled in a trial of Ad26.COV2.S vaccine versus placebo. These receptors originate from a person between 18 and 65 years old who received the Ad26.COV2.S COVID-19 vaccine or a placebo.

The chain couples TRBV7-8 to TRBJ1-2; D is possibly TRBD1 (5 bases). The CDR3 totals 13 residues. Germline CDR1 SGHVS, CDR2 FQNEAQ. With 3 bases removed from V and 4 bases from J, the gap between germline ends came to 9 bases. The CDR3 reads CASSLDIIYGYTF. Written as DNA, the CDR3 is TGTGCCAGCAGCTTGGACATTATCTATGGCTACACCTTC.

The chain links TRBV4-2 to TRBJ1-6; D gene unclear. The germline V gene encodes CDR1 LGHNA and CDR2 YNFKEQ. The ends were cut back, 0 bases at V and 9 bases at J, with 18 bases in the middle. This CDR3 is 17 amino acids long. The CDR3, as DNA: TGTGCCAGCAGCCAAGATTTGGACGGCGTCTACGGTTCACCCCTCCACTTT. It encodes CASSQDLDGVYGSPLHF.

About this clone itself: Its ends do not fully match the called genes, so a read error is possible. This sequence joins TRBV5-1 and TRBJ2-7; 9 bases fit TRBD2. Germline CDR1 reads SGHRS; CDR2 reads YFSETQ. The CDR3 spans 15 residues. The chain's CDR3 is CARRRAGGPFDEQYF. The CDR3 coding sequence is TGCGCCCGCAGGCGGGCGGGGGGGCCTTTCGACGAGCAGTACTTC.

This clone was detected only once. This chain links TRBV5-1 with TRBJ1-2; 7 positions match TRBD1. The CDR3 has 14 amino acids. V shed 3 bases and J 8 bases; nucleotides not matched to a gene: 10. From germline, CDR1 is SGHRS and CDR2 YFSETQ. The CDR3 nucleotides read TGCGCCAGCAGCTCCGGGACAGAGTTCTGGGGCTACACCTTC. Translated: CASSSGTEFWGYTF.

This chain links TRBV20-1 with TRBJ2-2; D is undetermined. Germline lookup yields CDR1 DFQATT and CDR2 SNEGSKA (reference sequence). CDR3 length equals 16 residues. V shed 3 bases and J shed 0 bases, with 14 bases lying between them. CDR3 region: CSASLDPTANTGELFF. In DNA, the CDR3 is TGCAGTGCTAGTTTGGACCCCACAGCGAACACCGGGGAGCTGTTTTTT.

The DNA of the CDR3 is TGTGCCAGCAGTGACTCAGGGGGTGGCTACACCTTC. This translates into CASSDSGGGYTF. The chain has TRBV6-4 and TRBJ1-2; TRBD1 is a possible D gene (6 bases). The CDR3 consists of 12 residues. V dropped 0 bases and J dropped 7 bases, with 6 bases sitting between them. Germline-derived CDR1 and CDR2 are MRHNA and SNTAGT.